This T cell receptor (beta chain) stems from a study of blood T cell repertoires in COVID-19. Germline CDR1 reads LGHNA; CDR2 reads YSLEER. The length of the CDR3 is 16 residues. Trimming stripped 1 base from V and 2 bases from J, with 13 bases between. TCRdb's copy holds only in-frame clones and misses some; the assay was immunoSEQ multiplex PCR. The table has more than 85,000 clones, 88% seen once. Sequenced sample: peripheral blood. This chain links TRBV4-3 with TRBJ2-3, with D maybe TRBD1 (5 bases). This clonotype originated in a woman older than 75 with acute or convalescent COVID-19. The CDR3 DNA is TGCGCCAGCAGCCAAGCAGGGCCCCCCCACACAGATACGCAGTATTTT. Translating it yields CASSQAGPPHTDTQYF.